These 19 T cell receptor beta chains share one sample of origin, sequenced in a study of T cells in Graves' hyperthyroidism and ophthalmopathy. The TCR beta CDR3 regions underwent amplification using RNA transcripts as the source. Carried out on the TCR CDR3, a first-round RT-PCR used the HTBI primer set. TCRdb re-derived calls from the multiplex PCR reads in MiXCR, one entry per CDR3 protein. The table lists around 540,000 distinct CDR3 sequences, approximately 16% of them singletons. The sample taken for sequencing was blood. These receptors were collected from a young woman with Graves' ophthalmopathy.

J is TRBJ2-1 and V is TRBV4-1, with 7 bases fitting TRBD2. CDR3 size: 19 residues. Germline lookup yields CDR1 MGHRA and CDR2 YSYEKL. The ends lost 2 bases at V and 0 bases at J; junction bases unmatched: 13. The CDR3 loop is CASSQQPGTTSYSYNEQFF. The CDR3, as DNA: TGCGCCAGCAGCCAACAACCCGGGACTACTTCTTACTCCTACAATGAGCAGTTCTTC.

On this clonotype itself: A much larger clone lies a single base off, so this may be a read error. The V call is TRBV27, the J call TRBJ2-7, with 8 bases lining up with TRBD1. Germline V gene lookup returns CDR1 MNHEY and CDR2 SMNVEV (reference sequence). This CDR3 spans 13 amino acids. CDR3 loop: CVSRTGGLYEQYF. The CDR3 DNA reads as TGTGTCAGCCGTACAGGGGGTCTCTACGAGCAGTACTTC.

This clonotype has only a few counts. The V gene is TRBV20-1, the J gene TRBJ2-6; possible D gene TRBD1, 5 bases. Germline CDR1 is DFQATT and CDR2 is SNEGSKA (reference sequence). The V end was cut by 5 bases, the J end by 0 bases, with 11 bases between. There are 15 residues in the CDR3. In DNA form, the CDR3 reads TGCAGTGCTCCTTCCCAGGGCTCTGGGGCCAACGTCCTGACTTTC. Translation gives CSAPSQGSGANVLTF.

This clonotype was seen at least ten times. V and J are TRBV7-2 and TRBJ2-3; 8 nucleotides agree with TRBD2. Germline loops: CDR1 SGHTA, CDR2 FQGNSA. This CDR3 region has 19 residues. With 5 bases clipped from V and 2 bases from J, the junction kept 18 bases outside the gene matches. The CDR3 spells CASSGGVWREAPLTDTQYF. The CDR3 nucleotides are TGTGCCAGCAGCGGGGGGGTCTGGCGGGAGGCCCCCCTCACAGATACGCAGTATTTT.

In this sample, this clonotype turned up many times. The V call is TRBV6-2 or TRBV6-3, the J call TRBJ2-1; 8 bases fit TRBD2. V trimming: 2 bases; J trimming: 8 bases; junction bases outside the gene matches: 11. The germline CDR1 and CDR2 sequences are MNHEY and SVGEGT. The CDR3 loop spans 16 amino acids. CDR3 bases: TGTGCCAGCAGTTACGGCAGCGGGAGTAGGGTCGATGAGCAGTTCTTC. Its protein product is CASSYGSGSRVDEQFF.

The sample holds many counts of this clonotype. V and J are TRBV13 and TRBJ2-4, with no clear D. This CDR3 has 13 amino acids. Germline lookup yields CDR1 PRHDT and CDR2 FYEKMQ (reference sequence). V was clipped by 2 bases and J by 10 bases, with 12 bases between them. CDR3 sequence (DNA): TGTGCCAGCAGCTTACTTCGACCGCATATTCAGTACTTC. Encoded protein: CASSLLRPHIQYF.

The V call is TRBV28, the J call TRBJ2-1; TRBD2 agrees at 9 bases. CDR1 MDHEN and CDR2 SYDVKM come from the germline V gene. Trimming took 2 bases from V and 6 from J; bases not matched to a gene: 5. This CDR3 comprises 15 residues. Written as DNA, the CDR3 is TGTGCCAGCAGTTTAGTGGCGGGAGGGCCCAATGAGCAGTTCTTC. Its protein is CASSLVAGGPNEQFF.

V gene TRBV20-1 combines with J gene TRBJ1-1; D unresolved. Germline V lookup: CDR1 DFQATT, CDR2 SNEGSKA (reference sequence). V lost 4 bases and J lost 0, with 15 bases in between. The CDR3 totals 15 residues. The CDR3 spells CSAIKGGKLNTEAFF. The CDR3 nucleotides read TGCAGTGCTATAAAGGGAGGGAAATTGAACACTGAAGCTTTCTTT.

This clonotype occurred a few times. This rearrangement joins TRBV20-1 to TRBJ2-7; TRBD1 matches 9 bases. The CDR3 spans 15 residues. Per the germline V gene, CDR1 is DFQATT and CDR2 is SNEGSKA (reference sequence). The ends lost 0 bases at V and 6 bases at J; junction bases unmatched: 9. CDR3 DNA: TGCAGTGCTAGAGATCCCGGGACAGGGATCGCCGAGCAGTACTTC. It specifies CSARDPGTGIAEQYF.

The chain carries TRBV29-1 and TRBJ2-1; TRBD2 aligns across 8 bases. In germline, CDR1 is SQVTM, CDR2 ANQGSEA. With 6 bases clipped from V and 9 bases from J, the junction kept 13 bases outside the gene matches. CDR3 length equals 14 residues. The CDR3 is CSVGSGRSPTEQFF. For the CDR3, the DNA is TGCAGCGTCGGAAGCGGGAGAAGTCCCACTGAGCAGTTCTTC.

This clonotype was counted many times. The CDR3 nucleotides read TGTGCCAGCAGCTTGAGTTTAGCAATGAACACTGAAGCTTTCTTT. It translates to CASSLSLAMNTEAFF. The chain recombines TRBV5-6 with TRBJ1-1; D is unresolved. Germline lookup yields CDR1 SGHDT and CDR2 YYEEEE. There are 15 residues in the CDR3. V dropped 1 base and J dropped 0 bases, with 10 bases sitting between them.

The gene calls are TRBV9 and TRBJ2-6; 7 nucleotides match TRBD2. Germline V gives CDR1 SGDLS, CDR2 YYNGEE. The junction had 13 bases not matched to a gene; V was cut back by 1 base and J by 0 bases. The CDR3 has 20 residues. CDR3 region: CASSVSHWAGDSSGANVLTF. CDR3 DNA: TGTGCCAGCAGCGTATCTCATTGGGCGGGAGACTCCTCTGGGGCCAACGTCCTGACTTTC. The variable domain in full, with the rest retrieved from reference TRBV9 and TRBJ2-6, is DSGVTQTPKHLITATGQRVTLRCSPRSGDLSVYWYQQSLDQGLQFLIQYYNGEERAKGNILERFSAQQFPDLHSELNLSSLELGDSALYFCASSVSHWAGDSSGANVLTFGAGSRLTVL.

This clonotype was detected ten times or more. CDR3 amino acids: CASTPGGYEQFF. Written as DNA, the CDR3 is TGTGCCAGCACCCCGGGGGGGTATGAGCAGTTCTTC. This rearrangement joins TRBV2 to TRBJ2-1; TRBD2 matches 8 bases. The CDR3 has 12 residues. Unmatched junction bases numbered 4, after V lost 7 bases and J lost 8 bases. The germline gives CDR1 SNHLY, CDR2 FYNNEI.

This clonotype occurred many times. This chain links TRBV5-4 with TRBJ2-7, with 9 bases identical to TRBD1. CDR1 is SGHNT, CDR2 YYREEE, per germline (reference sequence). The V and J ends lost 4 bases and 4 bases, in that order; junction bases with no gene match: 6. This CDR3 is 14 amino acids long. The CDR3 spells CASSDRDREYEQYF. DNA of the CDR3: TGTGCCAGCAGCGACCGGGACAGGGAGTACGAGCAGTACTTC.

This clonotype was recorded at least ten times. V is TRBV2 and J is TRBJ2-4, with D tentatively TRBD1 or TRBD2 (5 bases each). This CDR3 is 13 amino acids long. Trimming left V 6 bases short and J 9 bases short, with 15 bases between. CDR1 and CDR2 (germline): SNHLY, FYNNEI. DNA of the CDR3: TGTGCCAGCAGGCCGGGACCGCTCATCATTCAGTACTTC. This gives the protein CASRPGPLIIQYF.

This clonotype showed up many times. The V call is TRBV28, the J call TRBJ2-1; 11 positions match TRBD1. Trimming cost V 7 bases and J 7 bases; bases outside gene matches: 3. The CDR3 has 13 amino acids. Germline loops: CDR1 MDHEN, CDR2 SYDVKM. CDR3 amino acids: CASIGDRGNEQFF. The CDR3 DNA sequence: TGTGCCAGCATAGGGGACAGGGGGAATGAGCAGTTCTTC.

This clonotype showed up many times. The V gene is TRBV6-2 or TRBV6-3, the J gene TRBJ1-1; D ambiguous. The V and J ends lost 8 bases and 1 base respectively, with 8 bases between them. Germline CDR1 is MNHEY and CDR2 is SVGEGT. The CDR3 is 12 residues long. The CDR3 region is CASGRRNTEAFF. The CDR3 DNA is TGTGCCAGCGGGCGTAGGAACACTGAAGCTTTCTTT.

This clonotype was recorded a few times. The V and J genes are TRBV6-1 and TRBJ2-2; D remains unclear. CDR1 is MNHNS and CDR2 is SASEGT in the germline V gene. Trimming shortened V by 8 bases and J by 2 bases, and 12 bases separated the two germline ends. The CDR3 loop spans 14 amino acids. DNA of the CDR3: TGTGCCAGCCGCCTGGTCAGAAACACCGGGGAGCTGTTTTTT. As protein: CASRLVRNTGELFF.

The V gene is TRBV7-9, the J gene TRBJ1-2, with 8 bases lining up with TRBD1. Germline V gene data show CDR1 as SEHNR and CDR2 as FQNEAQ (reference sequence). The junction had 8 bases not matched to a gene; V was cut back by 5 bases and J by 9 bases. The CDR3 contains 13 residues. The CDR3 sequence is CASSPGQGRSYTF. The CDR3 region has the DNA TGTGCCAGCAGCCCCGGACAGGGTCGGAGCTACACCTTC.